The 25 T cell receptor beta chains given below trace back to one sample, sequenced in a study of blood T cell repertoires in COVID-19. The data were produced by immunoSEQ multiplex PCR, yet TCRdb's version contains in-frame clones alone and is incomplete. The data show roughly 300,000 clones, 85% to 90% seen once. The sequencing sample was made of peripheral blood. These receptor sequences come from a human donor in a cohort sampled during active COVID-19.

V and J are TRBV9 and TRBJ2-1, with 16 bases identical to TRBD2. Germline CDR1 reads SGDLS; CDR2 reads YYNGEE. The CDR3 contains 16 residues. The trim removed 4 bases at V and 8 bases at J, leaving 6 bases unmatched. The CDR3 here is CASSFGTSGRADEQFF. The CDR3 DNA follows: TGTGCCAGCAGCTTCGGGACTAGCGGGAGGGCTGATGAGCAGTTCTTC.

CDR3 region: CASSQELPGLPNHQETQYF. CDR3 in DNA: TGTGCCAGCAGCCAAGAACTCCCGGGACTCCCAAACCACCAAGAGACCCAGTACTTC. The genes are TRBV3-1 (or the pseudogene TRBV3-2) and TRBJ2-5; D is possibly TRBD2 (6 bases). The CDR3 is 19 amino acids. Trimming cost V 0 bases and J 0 bases, with 20 bases left between them. Per germline, CDR1 LGHDT and CDR2 YNNKEL (reference sequence).

The chain couples TRBV2 to TRBJ1-1; a possible D gene is TRBD1 (5 bases). Germline V gene sequence: CDR1 SNHLY, CDR2 FYNNEI. This CDR3 region has 14 residues. V was shortened by 5 bases and J by 2 bases, with 12 bases between the two germline ends. The CDR3 protein is CASSMTASNTEAFF. The CDR3 coding sequence is TGTGCCAGCAGTATGACAGCCTCCAACACTGAAGCTTTCTTT.

This chain connects TRBV18 to TRBJ2-1; 7 nucleotides align to TRBD2. The V and J ends lost 2 bases and 11 bases, in that order; junction bases with no gene match: 12. The germline gives CDR1 KGHSH, CDR2 LQKENI. CDR3 length equals 15 residues. The CDR3 DNA follows: TGTGCCAGCTCACCAACGGAAGCGGGGTCTAAGAAGCAGTTCTTC. It encodes CASSPTEAGSKKQFF.

The chain is built from TRBV29-1 and TRBJ1-5, with D perhaps TRBD1 (5 bases). CDR1 is SQVTM and CDR2 is ANQGSEA in the germline V gene. V lost 6 bases to trimming and J lost 9 bases, with 21 bases between them. The CDR3 is made up of 14 amino acids. The CDR3 nucleotides are TGCAGCGTAAGGTTTCAGGGATATAATGGGCCCCAGCATTTT. Its translation is CSVRFQGYNGPQHF.

This rearrangement joins TRBV7-2 to TRBJ1-1, with unresolved D. The CDR3 contains 11 residues. Trimming took off 2 bases at V and 6 bases at J, with 4 bases between the two ends. Per the germline V gene, CDR1 is SGHTA and CDR2 is FQGNSA. The CDR3 loop reads CASSLLAEAFF. The CDR3 DNA follows: TGTGCCAGCAGCTTATTAGCTGAAGCTTTCTTT.

The chain carries TRBV19 and TRBJ2-7; TRBD1 is a possible D gene (6 bases). Per the germline V gene, CDR1 is LNHDA and CDR2 is SQIVND (reference sequence). The CDR3 spans 18 residues. The V and J ends lost 5 bases and 0 bases respectively, with 23 bases between them. CDR3 protein: CASSPIWPPRRGSYEQYF. In DNA, the CDR3 is TGTGCCAGTAGTCCCATATGGCCTCCCCGCAGGGGCTCCTACGAGCAGTACTTC.

The V call is TRBV7-2, the J call TRBJ2-3; D is ambiguous. This CDR3 has 13 residues. Germline-derived CDR1 and CDR2 are SGHTA and FQGNSA. Deletions cut 2 bases from V and 4 bases from J, with 7 bases between. DNA for the CDR3: TGTGCCAGCAGCTTACGGTTCTCAGATACGCAGTATTTT. Amino acids: CASSLRFSDTQYF.

The CDR3 protein is CASSPRVGITEQFF. The CDR3 region has the DNA TGCGCCAGCAGCCCAAGAGTGGGCATTACTGAGCAGTTCTTC. This rearrangement joins TRBV5-1 to TRBJ2-1; D unresolved. Germline V gene lookup returns CDR1 SGHRS and CDR2 YFSETQ. The V end was cut by 4 bases, the J end by 9 bases, with 17 bases between. The CDR3 totals 14 residues.

A remark on this clone: In the same sample, other DNA sequences code for this CDR3. The V call is TRBV30, the J call TRBJ2-3, with D unclear. In germline, CDR1 is GTSNPN, CDR2 SVGIG (reference sequence). The CDR3 length is 13 residues. Trimming took 2 bases from V and 1 from J, leaving 7 bases between them. The DNA of the CDR3 is TGTGCCTGGAGTACCGGAGGCACAGATACGCAGTATTTT. Protein product: CAWSTGGTDTQYF. Drawing the rest from reference TRBV30 and TRBJ2-3, the complete variable domain is SQTIHQWPATLVQPVGSPLSLECTVEGTSNPNLYWYRQAAGRGLQLLFYSVGIGQISSEVPQNLSASRPQDRQFILSSKKLLLSDSGFYLCAWSTGGTDTQYFGPGTRLTVL.

The chain employs TRBV4-3 and TRBJ2-2; 7 bases align to TRBD2. The trim removed 0 bases at V and 1 base at J, leaving 8 bases unmatched. This CDR3 comprises 18 residues. Germline lookup yields CDR1 LGHNA and CDR2 YSLEER. CDR3 loop: CASSQDLGAGVNTGELFF. The CDR3, as DNA: TGCGCCAGCAGCCAAGATCTCGGGGCGGGGGTGAACACCGGGGAGCTGTTTTTT.

The chain couples TRBV3-1 (or the pseudogene TRBV3-2) to TRBJ2-5, with TRBD2 matching 10 bases. CDR3 length: 17 residues. Unmatched junction bases numbered 16, after V lost 3 bases and J lost 9 bases. Germline CDR1 and CDR2: LGHDT and YNNKEL (reference sequence). CDR3 protein: CASSQNLGSGRLSAQYF. For the CDR3, the DNA is TGTGCCAGCAGCCAGAATTTGGGTAGCGGGAGGTTGAGCGCCCAGTACTTC.

The V gene is TRBV7-3, the J gene TRBJ2-3; 11 nucleotides align to TRBD2. In germline, CDR1 is SGHTA, CDR2 FQGTGA. With 5 bases clipped from V and 3 bases from J, the junction kept 7 bases outside the gene matches. This CDR3 contains 16 residues. The DNA of the CDR3 is TGTGCCAGCAGCCCGGGGATAGCGGGAGGGACAGATACGCAGTATTTT. Protein sequence: CASSPGIAGGTDTQYF.

V gene TRBV15 combines with J gene TRBJ2-1, with 13 nucleotides matching TRBD2. This CDR3 region has 16 residues. The J segment lost 4 bases and the V segment lost 3 bases, leaving 3 bases of the junction unmatched. Germline V gene data show CDR1 as LNHNV and CDR2 as YYDKDF (reference sequence). The CDR3 spells CATSSTLAGGYNEQFF. The DNA of the CDR3 is TGTGCCACCAGCAGTACACTAGCGGGAGGGTACAATGAGCAGTTCTTC.

V usage is TRBV19 and J usage is TRBJ2-3; no clear D. Per the germline V gene, CDR1 is LNHDA and CDR2 is SQIVND (reference sequence). V was shortened by 5 bases and J by 7 bases, with 10 bases between the two germline ends. CDR3 length equals 12 residues. The CDR3 sequence is CASSEPQNTQYF. CDR3 coding DNA: TGTGCCAGTAGTGAACCACAAAATACGCAGTATTTT.

DNA of the CDR3: TGTGCCAGCAGTCCAGCTCGGGAGAGCAATCAGCCCCAGCATTTT. Its translation: CASSPARESNQPQHF. The chain uses TRBV6-5 and TRBJ1-5; D is unclear. The CDR3 extends over 15 amino acids. Trimming removed 5 bases at V and 1 base at J, with 12 bases between. Germline V gene lookup returns CDR1 MNHEY and CDR2 SVGAGI.

This rearrangement joins TRBV24-1 to TRBJ2-7; 8 nucleotides match TRBD1. Trimming removed 5 bases from V and 4 bases from J; junction bases left unmatched: 6. The CDR3 covers 14 residues. Germline CDR1 and CDR2: KGHDR and SFDVKD. DNA for the CDR3: TGTGCCACCAGTGCCCCGGGACAGGAATACGAGCAGTACTTC. Translation gives CATSAPGQEYEQYF.

This rearrangement joins TRBV7-9 to TRBJ2-7, with D possibly being TRBD2 (6 bases). CDR1 is SEHNR, CDR2 FQNEAQ, per germline (reference sequence). V was pared by 1 base and J by 2 bases, with 12 bases between. The CDR3 totals 15 residues. CDR3 DNA: TGTGCCAGCAGCTTAGGCGGGGAGGCTACCTACGAGCAGTACTTC. As protein: CASSLGGEATYEQYF. Complete variable domain (other parts from reference TRBV7-9 and TRBJ2-7): DTGVSQNPRHKITKRGQNVTFRCDPISEHNRLYWYRQTLGQGPEFLTYFQNEAQLEKSRLLSDRFSAERPKGSFSTLEIQRTEQGDSAMYLCASSLGGEATYEQYFGPGTRLTVT.

The chain links TRBV21-1 to TRBJ2-6; TRBD2 is the table's D call, not checked against the DNA. TRBV21-1 is flagged as a pseudogene. This CDR3 comprises 17 residues. In DNA form, the CDR3 reads TGTGCCAGCAACCCGGGGGGCGCACTCTCTGGGGCCAACGTCCTGACTTTC. Amino acids: CASNPGGALSGANVLTF.

The gene calls are TRBV10-1 and TRBJ2-2, with 7 bases matching TRBD2. Looked up from germline, CDR1 is WNHNN and CDR2 is SYGVQD (reference sequence). The CDR3 has 17 residues. The ends lost 6 bases at V and 0 bases at J; junction bases unmatched: 10. The CDR3 DNA follows: TGCGCCAGCAGGCAACGGCGGGAGCTCCCGAACACCGGGGAGCTGTTTTTT. This sequence encodes CASRQRRELPNTGELFF.

This clone was observed once. The chain couples TRBV18 to TRBJ1-2, with D tentatively TRBD1 (5 bases). Germline CDR1 reads KGHSH; CDR2 reads LQKENI. The CDR3 totals 13 residues. Trimming shortened V by 3 bases and J by 8 bases, and 13 bases separated the two germline ends. CDR3 sequence reads: CASSPGQDRGYTF. As DNA, the CDR3 is TGTGCCAGCTCACCGGGGCAAGACAGAGGCTACACCTTC.

This clone was observed a few times. The gene calls are TRBV4-1 and TRBJ2-5, with 11 bases identical to TRBD2. Germline CDR1 is MGHRA and CDR2 is YSYEKL. J was trimmed by 4 bases and V by 4 bases; bases with no gene match: 5. The CDR3 extends over 15 amino acids. CDR3 in amino acids: CASSRKLAGAETQYF. CDR3 DNA: TGCGCCAGCAGCCGCAAACTAGCGGGAGCAGAGACCCAGTACTTC.

V and J are TRBV5-1 and TRBJ2-3; 8 bases match TRBD2. CDR1 and CDR2 (germline): SGHRS, YFSETQ. The CDR3 is 16 amino acids. Trimming removed 4 bases from V and 7 bases from J; junction bases left unmatched: 14. The CDR3 region is CASSTAGLAVANTQYF. The DNA of the CDR3 is TGCGCCAGCAGCACGGCCGGACTAGCCGTGGCGAATACGCAGTATTTT.

This rearrangement joins TRBV7-9 to TRBJ1-1, with a possible D match to TRBD1 (6 bases). Germline V gene sequence: CDR1 SEHNR, CDR2 FQNEAQ (reference sequence). The length of the CDR3 is 15 residues. Trimming left V 2 bases short and J 1 base short, with 11 bases between. CDR3 in amino acids: CASSLTGHPNTEAFF. The CDR3, as DNA: TGTGCCAGCAGCTTAACGGGACACCCGAACACTGAAGCTTTCTTT.

The CDR3 loop reads CASSLGGGGQETQYF. The DNA of the CDR3 is TGCGCCAGCAGCTTGGGCGGAGGAGGGCAAGAGACCCAGTACTTC. This chain uses TRBV5-1 with TRBJ2-5, with D possibly matching TRBD2 (6 bases). This CDR3 spans 15 amino acids. The V gene's germline CDR1 is SGHRS and CDR2 YFSETQ. V was cut by 0 bases and J by 2 bases, with 11 bases left in between.